This TCR beta chain was retrieved from a study of blood T cells in healthy people across ages. The authors ran a second PCR of roughly 7 to 11 cycles using a sample-barcoded 5' primer and a J-beta primer mix. TCRdb re-analysed the 5' RACE reads in MiXCR, keeping a single row per CDR3 protein. The sample holds about 1.8 million distinct CDR3 sequences; about 50% are singletons and the top ten take less than 2.5%. Study-level points and caveats: Higher diversity, along with more naive CD4+ cells, distinguished long-lived donors from aged donors. For the donors, CMV status was unknown and possibly confounded expanded clonotype changes.

Per the germline V gene, CDR1 is MDHEN and CDR2 is SYDVKM. The CDR3 extends over 17 amino acids. Germline trimming cut 6 bases from V and 5 bases from J; bases unmatched to any gene: 17. As concerns this clonotype: Antigen specificity is unknown.

The specimen sequenced was blood. This chain connects TRBV28 to TRBJ2-7; 9 bases map to TRBD1. This sequence originates from a woman between 40 and 50 years old in good health. CDR3 loop: CASRPHRGQRSGHEQYF. The DNA of the CDR3 is TGTGCCAGCAGACCCCACAGGGGGCAACGGTCTGGGCACGAGCAGTACTTC.